Listed here are 8 T cell receptor beta chains from one sample, sequenced in a study of shared clonotypes between healthy human individuals. Repertoires were generated with immunoSEQ multiplex PCR, while TCRdb's copy carries only in-frame clones and drops some. The repertoire holds 2 million to 2.5 million clones, with roughly 92% as singletons. The sequencing sample was made of naive CD4+ T cells from PBMCs. Subset here: CD45RA+ positively selected. These receptors were obtained from a man younger than 35 in good health. Some clones in this sample may be carry-over from other donors' samples.

With regard to this clone: Other DNA sequences in the sample encode the same CDR3. V usage is TRBV29-1 and J usage is TRBJ2-7; D not certain. CDR3 length equals 10 residues. CDR1 and CDR2 from the germline V gene are SQVTM and ANQGSEA. With 4 bases removed from V and 4 bases from J, the gap between germline ends came to 5 bases. The DNA for the CDR3 is TGCAGCGTTGGGGCGTACGAGCAGTACTTC. Its translation is CSVGAYEQYF.

The rearrangement uses TRBV6-5 and TRBJ2-4, with a possible D match to TRBD1 (6 bases). Trimming shortened V by 6 bases and J by 0 bases, and 12 bases separated the two germline ends. Germline CDR1 MNHEY, CDR2 SVGAGI. This CDR3 has 15 residues. The CDR3 bases are TGTGCCAGCAGACAGGGCCTAGGAGCCAAAAACATTCAGTACTTC. Translating it yields CASRQGLGAKNIQYF.

The rearrangement joins TRBV19 to TRBJ2-1; 7 nucleotides match TRBD2. Germline-derived CDR1 and CDR2 are LNHDA and SQIVND (reference sequence). J was trimmed by 5 bases and V by 3 bases; bases with no gene match: 16. This CDR3 contains 18 residues. DNA of the CDR3: TGTGCCAGTAGTATGCGTTTCGTCCCGGGACTACCCGACAATGAGCAGTTCTTC. Translation: CASSMRFVPGLPDNEQFF.

The rearrangement joins TRBV19 to TRBJ2-3, with D possibly matching TRBD1 (6 bases). V dropped 6 bases and J dropped 7 bases, with 11 bases sitting between them. The CDR3 runs 12 residues. From germline, CDR1 is LNHDA and CDR2 SQIVND (reference sequence). The CDR3 DNA reads as TGTGCCAGTAGCCACAGGGAGAATACGCAGTATTTT. Protein sequence: CASSHRENTQYF.

The chain combines TRBV7-9 with TRBJ1-2; the D gene is possibly TRBD1 (5 bases). The length of the CDR3 is 12 residues. The germline gives CDR1 SEHNR, CDR2 FQNEAQ (reference sequence). V was clipped by 6 bases and J by 8 bases, with 13 bases between them. The CDR3 here is CASRTGLGGYTF. The DNA for the CDR3 is TGTGCCAGCAGGACGGGGCTGGGGGGCTACACCTTC.

V usage is TRBV7-6 and J usage is TRBJ1-1, with TRBD1 as a possible D gene (5 bases). The CDR3 loop spans 13 amino acids. Germline-derived CDR1 and CDR2 are SGHVS and FNYEAQ. V shed 6 bases and J shed 5 bases, with 13 bases lying between them. CDR3 nucleotides: TGTGCCAGCAGACCAGGGTCGACGACTGAAGCTTTCTTT. It translates to CASRPGSTTEAFF.

The V gene is TRBV10-1, the J gene TRBJ2-7; 13 bases map to TRBD2. Trimming at V came to 4 bases and at J to 3 bases, leaving 9 bases not matched to a gene. The CDR3 loop spans 17 amino acids. In germline, CDR1 is WNHNN, CDR2 SYGVQD (reference sequence). This CDR3 is CASSGRQGTSGNYEQYF. CDR3 coding DNA: TGCGCCAGCAGTGGAAGACAGGGGACTAGCGGGAACTACGAGCAGTACTTC.

The CDR3 loop is CASNPWGAEGTQYF. The CDR3 DNA reads as TGTGCCAGCAATCCTTGGGGAGCCGAAGGGACCCAGTACTTC. The J gene is TRBJ2-5, the V gene TRBV7-2, with D perhaps matching TRBD2 (5 bases). The V gene's germline CDR1 is SGHTA and CDR2 FQGNSA. Trimming removed 7 bases at V and 7 bases at J, with 19 bases between. This CDR3 contains 14 residues.